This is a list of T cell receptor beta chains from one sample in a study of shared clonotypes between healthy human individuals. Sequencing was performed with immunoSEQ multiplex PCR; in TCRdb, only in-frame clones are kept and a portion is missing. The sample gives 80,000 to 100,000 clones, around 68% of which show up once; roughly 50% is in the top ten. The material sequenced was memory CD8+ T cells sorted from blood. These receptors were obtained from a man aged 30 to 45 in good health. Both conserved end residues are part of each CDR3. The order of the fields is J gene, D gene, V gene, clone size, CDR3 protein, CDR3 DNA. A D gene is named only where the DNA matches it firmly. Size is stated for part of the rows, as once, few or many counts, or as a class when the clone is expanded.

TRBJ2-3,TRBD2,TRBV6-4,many,CASSETSDTDTQYF,TGTGCCAGCAGTGAGACTAGCGACACAGATACGCAGTATTTT
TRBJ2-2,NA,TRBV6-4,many,CASSDKGEHGELFF,TGTGCCAGCAGTGACAAGGGGGAGCACGGGGAGCTGTTTTTT
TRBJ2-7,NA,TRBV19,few,CASSSDSYEQYF,TGTGCCAGTAGTAGCGACTCCTACGAGCAGTACTTC
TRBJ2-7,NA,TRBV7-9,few,CASSFLKSYEQYF,TGTGCCAGCAGCTTCCTTAAATCCTACGAGCAGTACTTC
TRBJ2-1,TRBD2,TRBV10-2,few,CASKGLAGDLGEQFF,TGCGCCAGCAAGGGACTAGCGGGAGACTTGGGAGAGCAGTTCTTC
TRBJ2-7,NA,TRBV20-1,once,CSARDEQYF,TGCAGTGCTAGGGACGAGCAGTACTTC
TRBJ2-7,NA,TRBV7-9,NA,CASSLITRPYEQYF,TGTGCCAGCAGCCTAATCACTCGACCCTACGAGCAGTACTTC
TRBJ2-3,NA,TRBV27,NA,CASSLLGVGTDTQYF,TGTGCCAGCAGTTTACTCGGAGTAGGGACAGATACGCAGTATTTT
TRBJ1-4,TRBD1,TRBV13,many,CASRYGTGDEKLFF,TGTGCCAGCAGATATGGGACAGGGGACGAAAAACTGTTTTTT
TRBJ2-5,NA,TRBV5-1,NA,CASSFLPSQETQYF,TGCGCCAGCAGCTTTCTGCCCTCCCAAGAGACCCAGTACTTC
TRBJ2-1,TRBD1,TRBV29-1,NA,CSVFQGALGVNEQFF,TGCAGCGTTTTCCAGGGGGCTTTGGGGGTGAATGAGCAGTTCTTC
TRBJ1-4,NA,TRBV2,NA,CASGYRATNEKLFF,TGTGCCAGCGGGTACCGTGCAACTAATGAAAAACTGTTTTTT
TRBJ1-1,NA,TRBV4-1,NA,CASSQDRSPTEAFF,TGCGCCAGCAGCCAAGACCGCAGTCCTACTGAAGCTTTCTTT
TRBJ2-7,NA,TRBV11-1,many,CASSLAGWSYEQYF,TGTGCCAGCAGCTTAGCGGGTTGGTCCTACGAGCAGTACTTC
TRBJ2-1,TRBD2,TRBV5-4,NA,CASSSSGGSYNEQFF,TGTGCCAGCAGTTCTAGCGGGGGCTCCTACAATGAGCAGTTCTTC
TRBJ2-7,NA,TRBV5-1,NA,CASSVDRISYEQYF,TGCGCCAGCAGCGTGGATCGTATTTCCTACGAGCAGTACTTC
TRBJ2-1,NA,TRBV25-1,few,CASSREKGTLSHNEQFF,TGTGCCAGCAGCCGAGAGAAGGGGACACTTAGTCACAATGAGCAGTTCTTC
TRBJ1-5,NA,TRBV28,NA,CASSSQVNREPQHF,TGTGCCAGCAGTTCTCAGGTGAACCGGGAGCCCCAGCATTTT
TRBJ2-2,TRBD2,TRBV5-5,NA,CASSLGQREGTYGDTGELFF,TGTGCCAGCAGCTTGGGCCAGCGGGAGGGAACGTACGGGGACACCGGGGAGCTGTTTTTT
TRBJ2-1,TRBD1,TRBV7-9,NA,CASSHEDRANYNEQFF,TGTGCCAGCAGCCACGAGGACAGGGCCAACTACAATGAGCAGTTCTTC
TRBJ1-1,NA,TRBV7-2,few,CASSLGYTEAFF,TGTGCCAGCAGCTTAGGGTACACTGAAGCTTTCTTT
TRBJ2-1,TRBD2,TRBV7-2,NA,CASSSGTSAYNEQFF,TGTGCCAGCAGCTCCGGGACTAGCGCCTACAATGAGCAGTTCTTC
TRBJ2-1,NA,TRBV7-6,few,CASSLDPDYNEQFF,TGTGCCAGCAGCTTAGATCCTGACTACAATGAGCAGTTCTTC
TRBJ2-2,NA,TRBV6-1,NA,CASSEGLTNTGELFF,TGTGCCAGCAGTGAAGGTCTGACGAACACCGGGGAGCTGTTTTTT
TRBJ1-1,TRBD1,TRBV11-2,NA,CASSLGTGGANTEAFF,TGTGCCAGCAGCTTAGGTACAGGGGGCGCGAACACTGAAGCTTTCTTT
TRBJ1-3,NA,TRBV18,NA,CASSPTPRPFGNTIYF,TGTGCCAGCTCACCGACCCCAAGGCCTTTCGGAAACACCATATATTTT
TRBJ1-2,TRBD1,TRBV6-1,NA,CASREISDRLNYGYTF,TGTGCCAGCAGAGAAATCTCGGACAGGCTCAACTATGGCTACACCTTC
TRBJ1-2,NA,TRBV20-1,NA,CSANMGYTF,TGCAGTGCTAATATGGGCTACACCTTC
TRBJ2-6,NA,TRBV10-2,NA,CASSELLGPTSGANVLTF,TGCGCCAGCAGTGAGTTACTAGGTCCTACTTCTGGGGCCAACGTCCTGACTTTC
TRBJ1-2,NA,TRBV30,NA,CAWSVLSGYGYTF,TGTGCCTGGAGTGTACTGTCAGGCTATGGCTACACCTTC
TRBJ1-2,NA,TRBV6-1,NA,CASSEYGFHTF,TGTGCCAGCAGTGAATACGGGTTCCACACCTTC
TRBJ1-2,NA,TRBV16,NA,CASSQSPRIGYTF,TGTGCCAGCAGCCAAAGCCCCCGTATTGGCTACACCTTC
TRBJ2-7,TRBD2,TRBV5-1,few,CASSLDGTSLEQYF,TGCGCCAGCAGCTTGGATGGGACTAGCCTCGAGCAGTACTTC
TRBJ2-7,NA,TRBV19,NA,CASSDLLSSYEQYF,TGTGCCAGTAGTGACCTGCTGAGCTCCTACGAGCAGTACTTC
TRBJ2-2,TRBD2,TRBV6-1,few,CASSELAGGANTGELFF,TGTGCCAGCAGTGAATTAGCGGGAGGCGCGAACACCGGGGAGCTGTTTTTT
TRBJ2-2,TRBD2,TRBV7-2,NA,CASSSGLAGGELFF,TGTGCCAGCAGCTCGGGACTAGCGGGAGGGGAGCTGTTTTTT
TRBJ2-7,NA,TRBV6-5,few,CASRGTSHEQYF,TGTGCCAGCAGAGGTACGAGCCACGAGCAGTACTTC
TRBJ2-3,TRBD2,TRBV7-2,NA,CASSLVLAGGQDTQYF,TGTGCCAGCAGCTTAGTACTAGCGGGAGGCCAGGATACGCAGTATTTT
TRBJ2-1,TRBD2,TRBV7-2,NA,CASRLADYNEQFF,TGTGCCAGCAGGCTAGCGGACTACAATGAGCAGTTCTTC
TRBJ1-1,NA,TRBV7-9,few,CASSSTGNTEAFF,TGTGCCAGCAGCTCCACAGGGAACACTGAAGCTTTCTTT
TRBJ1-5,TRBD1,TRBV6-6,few,CASNVAEDRGQPQHF,TGTGCCAGCAACGTGGCAGAAGACAGGGGTCAGCCCCAGCATTTT
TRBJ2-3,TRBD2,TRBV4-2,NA,CASSQDWAGGPSDTQYF,TGTGCCAGCAGCCAAGATTGGGCGGGAGGGCCCTCGGATACGCAGTATTTT
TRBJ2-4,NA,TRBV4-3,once,CASSQARLAKNIQYF,TGCGCCAGCAGCCAGGCCCGACTGGCCAAAAACATTCAGTACTTC
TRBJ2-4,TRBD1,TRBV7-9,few,CASRTGTGVGKNIQYF,TGTGCCAGCAGAACCGGGACAGGGGTAGGGAAAAACATTCAGTACTTC
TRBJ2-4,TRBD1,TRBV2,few,CASKRQGIAKNIQYF,TGTGCCAGCAAAAGACAGGGAATAGCCAAAAACATTCAGTACTTC
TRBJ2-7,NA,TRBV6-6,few,CASSYLRDAYEQYF,TGTGCCAGCAGTTACCTACGGGACGCCTACGAGCAGTACTTC
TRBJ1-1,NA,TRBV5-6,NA,CASSFSPEYMNTEAFF,TGTGCCAGCAGCTTTTCCCCGGAGTACATGAACACTGAAGCTTTCTTT
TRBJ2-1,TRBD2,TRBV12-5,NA,CASGWTGTSYNEQFF,TGTGCTAGTGGTTGGACCGGGACTAGCTACAATGAGCAGTTCTTC
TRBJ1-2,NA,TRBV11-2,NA,CASSLVVGYGYTF,TGTGCCAGCAGCTTAGTTGTCGGCTATGGCTACACCTTC
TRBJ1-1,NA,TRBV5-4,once,CASSVGYGETTEAFF,TGTGCCAGCAGCGTAGGTTATGGGGAAACCACTGAAGCTTTCTTT
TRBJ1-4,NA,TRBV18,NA,CASSDVGNEKLFF,TGTGCCAGCTCAGATGTGGGGAATGAAAAACTGTTTTTT
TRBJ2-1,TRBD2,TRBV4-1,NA,CASGQRDEPYNEQFF,TGCGCCAGCGGCCAGCGGGACGAGCCCTACAATGAGCAGTTCTTC